A single T cell receptor (beta chain) is shown here with its context. Its specificity is unknown. The CDR3 loop spans 15 amino acids. Germline V gives CDR1 MNHNS, CDR2 SASEGT. Deletions cut 7 bases from V and 10 bases from J, with 23 bases between. These data originate in a study of CD8 T cells in ankylosing spondylitis. Study conclusions and caveats: Ankylosing spondylitis blood seemed to carry a telltale TCR beta motif made of about 8 highly homologous variants. Earlier authors reported some of these motif variants in reactive arthritis synovial fluid and blood. Reportedly, significant enrichment of disease-linked clones occurred in matched ankylosing spondylitis synovial fluid.

MiXCR was run by TCRdb on the 5' RACE reads, yielding one entry per CDR3 protein. Among about 320,000 distinct CDR3 sequences, 9.5% to 13% were seen once, and the ten largest hold 8% to 9.5%. Specimen: blood, either unsorted or a sorted T cell fraction (not recorded which). This rearrangement joins TRBV6-1 to TRBJ2-1; possibly TRBD1 for D (6 bases). This receptor was obtained from a female donor with ankylosing spondylitis or in good health (not recorded which). In nucleotides, the CDR3 is TGTGCCAGCATTCTAGACAGGTCAGGGTCCCGGGAGCAGTTCTTC. Protein product: CASILDRSGSREQFF.